Given below is one TCR beta chain in context. Mouse germline and gene names are used. The read terminates 1 residue before the CDR3 end, so the remaining end is supplied by the germline J gene. Germline V lookup: CDR1 NNHDY, CDR2 SYVADS. Trimming took off 4 bases at V and 4 bases at J, with 6 bases between the two ends. The CDR3 is made up of 11 amino acids. This sample was included in a study of tissue T cells after allogeneic stem cell transplantation. Profiled with immunoSEQ multiplex PCR; TCRdb holds only in-frame clones, not every one. The data show roughly 20,000 clones, around 63% seen once. This chain uses TRBV13-3 with TRBJ2-7, with D hard to call. This TCR was recovered from a female BALB/c mouse in good health. The mice in this strain carry MHC haplotype H2-d. The sequenced sample consisted of blood. The CDR3 region is CASSRNYEQYF. CDR3 DNA (partial): TGTGCCAGCAGTAGAAATTATGAACAGTAC.